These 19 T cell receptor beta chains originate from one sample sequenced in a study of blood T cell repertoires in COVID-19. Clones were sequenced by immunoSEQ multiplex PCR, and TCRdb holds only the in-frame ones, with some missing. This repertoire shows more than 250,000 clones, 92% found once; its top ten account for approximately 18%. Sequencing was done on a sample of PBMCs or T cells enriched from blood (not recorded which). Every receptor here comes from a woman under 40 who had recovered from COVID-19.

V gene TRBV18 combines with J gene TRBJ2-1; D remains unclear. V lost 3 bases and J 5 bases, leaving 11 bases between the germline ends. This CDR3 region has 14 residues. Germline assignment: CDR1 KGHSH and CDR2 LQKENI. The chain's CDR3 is CASSPLKRDNEQFF. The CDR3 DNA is TGTGCCAGCTCACCCCTGAAGCGCGACAATGAGCAGTTCTTC. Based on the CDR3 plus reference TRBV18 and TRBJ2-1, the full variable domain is NAGVMQNPRHLVRRRGQEARLRCSPMKGHSHVYWYRQLPEEGLKFMVYLQKENIIDESGMPKERFSAEFPKEGPSILRIQQVVRGDSAAYFCASSPLKRDNEQFFGPGTRLTVL.

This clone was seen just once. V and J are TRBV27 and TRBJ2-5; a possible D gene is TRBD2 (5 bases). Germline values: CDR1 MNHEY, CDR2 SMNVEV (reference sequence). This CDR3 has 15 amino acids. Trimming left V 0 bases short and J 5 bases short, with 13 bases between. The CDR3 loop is CASSLSRVPQETQYF. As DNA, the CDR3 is TGTGCCAGCAGTTTATCGCGGGTTCCACAGGAGACCCAGTACTTC.

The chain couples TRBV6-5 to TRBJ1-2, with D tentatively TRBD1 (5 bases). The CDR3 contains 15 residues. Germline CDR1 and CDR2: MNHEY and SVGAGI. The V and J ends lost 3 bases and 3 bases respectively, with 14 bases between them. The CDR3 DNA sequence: TGTGCCAGCAGTTATACCCTTCAGGGTGACTATGGCTACACCTTC. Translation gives CASSYTLQGDYGYTF.

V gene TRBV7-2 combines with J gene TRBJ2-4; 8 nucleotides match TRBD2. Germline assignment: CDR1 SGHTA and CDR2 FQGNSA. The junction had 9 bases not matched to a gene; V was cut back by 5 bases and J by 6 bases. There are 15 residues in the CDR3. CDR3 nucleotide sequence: TGTGCCAGCAGCCAACGGGGGGGCCTTGGAAACATTCAGTACTTC. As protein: CASSQRGGLGNIQYF.

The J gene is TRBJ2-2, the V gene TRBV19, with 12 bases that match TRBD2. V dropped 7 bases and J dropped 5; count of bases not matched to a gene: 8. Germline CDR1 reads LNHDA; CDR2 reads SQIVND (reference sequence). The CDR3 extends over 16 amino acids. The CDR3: CASTPGLAGLTGELFF. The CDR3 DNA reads TGTGCCAGTACCCCGGGACTAGCGGGTTTGACCGGGGAGCTGTTTTTT.

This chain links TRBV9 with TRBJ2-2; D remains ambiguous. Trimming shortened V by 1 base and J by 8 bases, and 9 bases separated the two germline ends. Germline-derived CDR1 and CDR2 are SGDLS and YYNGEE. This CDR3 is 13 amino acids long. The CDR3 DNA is TGTGCCAGCAGCGTATTATCCCTAGGGGAGCTGTTTTTT. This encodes CASSVLSLGELFF.

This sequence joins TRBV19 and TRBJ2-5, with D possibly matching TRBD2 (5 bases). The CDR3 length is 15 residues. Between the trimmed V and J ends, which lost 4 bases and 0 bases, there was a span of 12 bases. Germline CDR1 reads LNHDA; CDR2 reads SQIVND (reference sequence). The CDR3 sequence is CASSTKGLHQETQYF. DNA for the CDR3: TGTGCCAGTAGTACGAAAGGACTCCACCAAGAGACCCAGTACTTC.

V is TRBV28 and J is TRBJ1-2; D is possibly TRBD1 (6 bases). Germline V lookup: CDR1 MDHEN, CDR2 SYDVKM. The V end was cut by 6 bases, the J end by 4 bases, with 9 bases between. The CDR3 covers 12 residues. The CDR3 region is CASRGQFYGYTF. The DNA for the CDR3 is TGTGCCAGCAGAGGACAGTTCTATGGCTACACCTTC.

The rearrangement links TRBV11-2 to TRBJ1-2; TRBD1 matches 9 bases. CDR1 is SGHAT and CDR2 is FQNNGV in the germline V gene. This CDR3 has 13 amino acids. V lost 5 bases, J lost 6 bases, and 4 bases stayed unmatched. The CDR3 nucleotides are TGTGCCAGCAGCGCCAGACAGGGGGATGGCTACACCTTC. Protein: CASSARQGDGYTF.

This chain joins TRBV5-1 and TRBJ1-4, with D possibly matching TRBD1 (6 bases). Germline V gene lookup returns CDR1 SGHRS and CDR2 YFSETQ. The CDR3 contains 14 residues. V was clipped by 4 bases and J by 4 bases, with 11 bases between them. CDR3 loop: CASSDQGLNEKLFF. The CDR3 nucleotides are TGCGCCAGCAGCGACCAGGGGCTTAATGAAAAACTGTTTTTT.

The CDR3 DNA is TGTGCCAGCAGTGTTCAGAACACTGAAGCTTTCTTT. As protein: CASSVQNTEAFF. The chain is built from TRBV2 and TRBJ1-1; D call uncertain. V was pared by 4 bases and J by 1 base, with 4 bases between. Germline CDR1 reads SNHLY; CDR2 reads FYNNEI. This CDR3 has 12 amino acids.

CDR3 DNA sequence: TGCAGCGCCACAGGGGAATTTGACACCGGGGAGCTGTTTTTT. Translating it yields CSATGEFDTGELFF. The rearrangement uses TRBV29-1 and TRBJ2-2, with 7 nucleotides matching TRBD1. The CDR3 loop spans 14 amino acids. Trimming at V came to 7 bases and at J to 3 bases, leaving 8 bases not matched to a gene. Germline loops: CDR1 SQVTM, CDR2 ANQGSEA.

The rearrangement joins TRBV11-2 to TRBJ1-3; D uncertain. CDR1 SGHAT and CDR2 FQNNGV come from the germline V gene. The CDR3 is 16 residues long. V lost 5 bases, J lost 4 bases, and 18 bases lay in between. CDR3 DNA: TGTGCCAGCAGCGAAGACACCGTTCCCTCCGGAAACACCATATATTTT. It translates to CASSEDTVPSGNTIYF.

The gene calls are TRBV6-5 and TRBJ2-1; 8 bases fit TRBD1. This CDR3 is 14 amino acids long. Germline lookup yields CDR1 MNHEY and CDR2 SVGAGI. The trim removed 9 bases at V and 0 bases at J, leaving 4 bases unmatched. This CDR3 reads CASSTGASYNEQFF. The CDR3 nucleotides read TGTGCCAGTTCGACAGGGGCCTCCTACAATGAGCAGTTCTTC.

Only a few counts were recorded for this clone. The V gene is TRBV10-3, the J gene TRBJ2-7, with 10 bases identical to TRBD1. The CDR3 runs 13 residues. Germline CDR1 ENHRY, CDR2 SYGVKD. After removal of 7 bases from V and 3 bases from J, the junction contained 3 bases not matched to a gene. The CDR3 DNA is TGTGCCATCACGGGGACAGGGGACTACGAGCAGTACTTC. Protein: CAITGTGDYEQYF.

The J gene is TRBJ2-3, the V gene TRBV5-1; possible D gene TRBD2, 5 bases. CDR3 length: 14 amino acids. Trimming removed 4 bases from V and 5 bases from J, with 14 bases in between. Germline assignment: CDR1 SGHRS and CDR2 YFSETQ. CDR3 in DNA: TGCGCCAGCAGCCCCGCGACGGGGAGAGATACGCAGTATTTT. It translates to CASSPATGRDTQYF. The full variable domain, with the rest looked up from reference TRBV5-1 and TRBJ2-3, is KAGVTQTPRYLIKTRGQQVTLSCSPISGHRSVSWYQQTPGQGLQFLFEYFSETQRNKGNFPGRFSGRQFSNSRSEMNVSTLELGDSALYLCASSPATGRDTQYFGPGTRLTVL.

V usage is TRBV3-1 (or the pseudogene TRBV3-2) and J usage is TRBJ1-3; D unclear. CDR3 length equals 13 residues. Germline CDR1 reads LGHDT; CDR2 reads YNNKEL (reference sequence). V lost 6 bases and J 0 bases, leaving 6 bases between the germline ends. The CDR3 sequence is CASRMASGNTIYF. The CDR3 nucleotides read TGTGCCAGCAGGATGGCCTCTGGAAACACCATATATTTT.

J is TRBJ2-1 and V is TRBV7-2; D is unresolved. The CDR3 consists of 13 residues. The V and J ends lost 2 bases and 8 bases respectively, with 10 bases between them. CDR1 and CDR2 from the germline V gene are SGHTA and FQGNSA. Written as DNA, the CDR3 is TGTGCCAGCAGCTTACAGGTCTTTGATGAGCAGTTCTTC. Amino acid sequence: CASSLQVFDEQFF.

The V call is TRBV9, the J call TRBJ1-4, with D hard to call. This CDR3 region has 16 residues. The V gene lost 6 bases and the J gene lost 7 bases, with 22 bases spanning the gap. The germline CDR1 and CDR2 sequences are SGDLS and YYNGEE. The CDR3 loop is CASIHRVEGRFEKLFF. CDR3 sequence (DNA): TGTGCCAGCATCCACCGGGTAGAGGGCCGGTTTGAAAAACTGTTTTTT.